This T cell receptor beta chain was observed in a study of CD8 T cells in ankylosing spondylitis. The CDR3 has 15 amino acids. V lost 8 bases, J lost 5 bases, and 21 bases lay in between. Germline CDR1 reads SGHVS; CDR2 reads FQNEAQ. Overall study results and limits: Disease-associated clonotypes exhibited CD8+ identity and were relatively infrequent in peripheral blood.

Quantitative 5'-RACE with molecular barcodes generated TCR beta libraries. TCRdb called the 5' RACE reads again in MiXCR, with one record for every CDR3 protein. This table holds 250,000 to 400,000 distinct CDR3 sequences, roughly 11% found once. This clonotype was picked up one time. Its antigen is as yet unknown. A much larger clone differs from this one at a single base, so this may be a read error. The V call is TRBV7-8, the J call TRBJ2-5; D not resolved. What was sequenced was blood, either unsorted or a sorted T cell fraction (not recorded which). This receptor was obtained from a female donor with ankylosing spondylitis or in good health (not recorded which). CDR3 sequence: CASGPLRVSLETQYF. The CDR3 nucleotides are TGTGCCAGCGGCCCACTTAGGGTGTCGTTGGAGACCCAGTACTTC.